The TCR beta chain under discussion was sequenced for a study of OX40 agonist ivuxolimab in advanced cancers. Study results and limitations: Those patients achieving a partial response at 0.1-3.0 mg/kg showed among the lowest clonal expansion. At 0.1 to 3.0 mg/kg and by week 6, clonal expansion occurred in CD4+ and CD8+ blood T cells.

The assay was immunoSEQ multiplex PCR, and TCRdb's table has in-frame clones only and misses some. The repertoire holds about 12,000 clones, with under 90% as singletons. A note on this clone: As yet, its antigen is unknown. Other DNA variants within this sample encode the same CDR3.

The sequencing here drew on CD4+ or CD8+ T cells sorted from blood, taken in a trial of the OX40 agonist ivuxolimab. This receptor was taken from an adult with an advanced solid tumor such as melanoma, head and neck, liver or kidney cancer.

CDR3 coding DNA: TGTGCCAGCAGCCCAGGTCGCGGGGGGGCCGGGGAGACCCAGTACTTC. Its protein is CASSPGRGGAGETQYF. J is TRBJ2-5 and V is TRBV11-3, with TRBD2 identical over 9 bases. J was trimmed by 5 bases and V by 5 bases; bases with no gene match: 12. Germline V CDR1 and CDR2: SGHNT, YENEEA. There are 16 residues in the CDR3. The whole variable domain, remainder taken from reference TRBV11-3 and TRBJ2-5, is EAGVVQSPRYKIIEKKQPVAFWCNPISGHNTLYWYLQNLGQGPELLIRYENEEAVDDSQLPKDRFSAERLKGVDSTLKIQPAELGDSAVYLCASSPGRGGAGETQYFGPGTRLLVL.